This passage covers 18 T cell receptor beta chains from one sample sequenced in a study of blood T cell repertoires in COVID-19. Profiled with immunoSEQ multiplex PCR; TCRdb holds only in-frame clones, not every one. The data hold approximately 91,000 clones, with about 81% observed a single time. Sequenced material: peripheral blood. These TCRs come from a man between 65 and 85 years old with acute or convalescent COVID-19.

The genes are TRBV6-4 and TRBJ1-2; the match to TRBD1 covers 8 bases. CDR1 is MRHNA and CDR2 is SNTAGT in the germline V gene. The J segment lost 8 bases and the V segment lost 6 bases, leaving 8 bases of the junction unmatched. This CDR3 contains 13 residues. Here the CDR3 DNA reads TGTGCCAGCAGCGGACAGGGACAAGGAGGCTACACCTTC. Amino acid sequence: CASSGQGQGGYTF.

V and J are TRBV4-3 and TRBJ2-3; 11 bases line up with TRBD1. V shed 4 bases and J 6 bases; nucleotides not matched to a gene: 3. CDR1 and CDR2 (germline): LGHNA, YSLEER. The CDR3 loop spans 14 amino acids. The CDR3, as DNA: TGCGCCAGCAGCCTAGGGACAGGGGGGGATACGCAGTATTTT. Protein sequence: CASSLGTGGDTQYF.

The chain combines TRBV7-8 with TRBJ2-7, with D possibly being TRBD2 (5 bases). The CDR3 totals 12 residues. Germline values: CDR1 SGHVS, CDR2 FQNEAQ. V shed 5 bases and J shed 4 bases, with 9 bases lying between them. CDR3: CASSPSGYEQYF. The CDR3 nucleotides are TGTGCCAGCAGCCCAAGCGGTTACGAGCAGTACTTC.

The rearrangement links TRBV19 to TRBJ2-1; tentative D call: TRBD1 (5 bases). Trimming removed 10 bases from V and 4 bases from J, with 17 bases in between. Germline V CDR1 and CDR2: LNHDA, SQIVND (reference sequence). The CDR3 runs 14 residues. The CDR3 coding sequence is TGTGCCACCCGCTTTGGGGCAGCTTACAATGAGCAGTTCTTC. The encoded protein is CATRFGAAYNEQFF.

This chain joins TRBV6-5 and TRBJ2-2, with 7 bases lining up with TRBD2. Germline CDR1 and CDR2: MNHEY and SVGAGI. V shed 5 bases and J 6 bases; nucleotides not matched to a gene: 3. The CDR3 has 13 residues. The CDR3 DNA follows: TGTGCCAGCAGTCGGGAGGCGGCCGGGGAGCTGTTTTTT. Protein sequence: CASSREAAGELFF.

This clone was recorded a few times. V gene TRBV29-1 combines with J gene TRBJ2-1, with 11 bases matching TRBD2. The ends lost 4 bases at V and 0 bases at J; junction bases unmatched: 8. Germline loops: CDR1 SQVTM, CDR2 ANQGSEA. The CDR3 extends over 17 amino acids. The CDR3 DNA reads as TGCAGCGTTGTAGGGCTAGCGGGAGGTCGCTCCTACAATGAGCAGTTCTTC. The encoded protein is CSVVGLAGGRSYNEQFF.

V usage is TRBV18 and J usage is TRBJ2-1; 7 bases map to TRBD1. The CDR3 is 17 residues long. Trimming at V came to 0 bases and at J to 15 bases, leaving 20 bases not matched to a gene. Germline V lookup: CDR1 KGHSH, CDR2 LQKENI. This CDR3 is CASSPPAGTEADNERFF. CDR3 coding DNA: TGTGCCAGCTCACCACCGGCAGGGACAGAGGCAGACAATGAGAGGTTCTTC.

The gene calls are TRBV10-3 and TRBJ2-7, with D tentatively TRBD2 (5 bases). Trimming pared 7 bases from V and 1 base from J, leaving 11 bases between. CDR1 is ENHRY, CDR2 SYGVKD, per germline. The CDR3 contains 13 residues. The CDR3 region has the DNA TGTGCCATCAATCGGGGATTATCCTACGAGCAGTACTTC. Translated: CAINRGLSYEQYF.

This clone has a handful of counts. The J gene is TRBJ1-3, the V gene TRBV5-1; possibly TRBD1 for D (5 bases). The V gene's germline CDR1 is SGHRS and CDR2 YFSETQ. The CDR3 length is 14 residues. Trimming shortened V by 0 bases and J by 6 bases, and 10 bases separated the two germline ends. This chain's CDR3 is CASSLGRAENTIYF. The CDR3 DNA follows: TGCGCCAGCAGCTTGGGCAGGGCTGAAAACACCATATATTTT.

The chain employs TRBV11-3 and TRBJ2-1; TRBD2 aligns across 8 bases. V shed 3 bases, J shed 5 bases, and the junction held 6 bases outside the gene matches. This CDR3 contains 15 residues. The germline V gene has CDR1 SGHNT and CDR2 YENEEA. CDR3 amino acids: CASSFGAGANNEQFF. The DNA of the CDR3 is TGTGCCAGCAGCTTTGGAGCGGGAGCAAACAATGAGCAGTTCTTC. Full variable domain (rest looked up from reference TRBV11-3 and TRBJ2-1): EAGVVQSPRYKIIEKKQPVAFWCNPISGHNTLYWYLQNLGQGPELLIRYENEEAVDDSQLPKDRFSAERLKGVDSTLKIQPAELGDSAVYLCASSFGAGANNEQFFGPGTRLTVL.

J is TRBJ2-3 and V is TRBV6-5, with 10 bases lining up with TRBD2. V was clipped by 5 bases and J by 4 bases; unmatched bases: 6. CDR3 length: 15 residues. The V gene's germline CDR1 is MNHEY and CDR2 SVGAGI. The CDR3 here is CASSIGTSAADTQYF. CDR3 coding DNA: TGTGCCAGCAGTATCGGGACTAGCGCAGCAGATACGCAGTATTTT.

The chain has TRBV5-1 and TRBJ2-5; 9 bases align to TRBD1. V dropped 4 bases and J dropped 5; count of bases not matched to a gene: 15. Germline CDR1 is SGHRS and CDR2 is YFSETQ. This CDR3 has 17 residues. CDR3: CASSAGTGSGGGETQYF. CDR3 in DNA: TGCGCCAGCAGCGCTGGGACAGGGTCGGGAGGAGGGGAGACCCAGTACTTC.

Concerning this clone: An end of the junction does not agree with germline; a read error may underlie this. This rearrangement joins TRBV7-7 to TRBJ2-5, with D unclear. Looked up from germline, CDR1 is SSHAT and CDR2 is FNYEAQ (reference sequence). This CDR3 is built from 14 residues. CDR3 residues: CASSRSEYQETQYF. CDR3 coding DNA: TGTGCTAGCAGCCGCAGCGAGTACCAAGAGACCCAGTACTTC. The variable domain in full, with the rest retrieved from reference TRBV7-7 and TRBJ2-5, is GAGVSQSPRYKVTKRGQDVTLRCDPISSHATLYWYQQALGQGPEFLTYFNYEAQPDKSGLPSDRFSAERPEGSISTLTIQRTEQRDSAMYRCASSRSEYQETQYFGPGTRLLVL.

The chain recombines TRBV19 with TRBJ2-3; tentatively, D is TRBD1 (5 bases). Germline V gene lookup returns CDR1 LNHDA and CDR2 SQIVND (reference sequence). The CDR3 contains 14 residues. The ends were cut back, 3 bases at V and 1 base at J, with 8 bases in the middle. The CDR3 DNA sequence: TGTGCCAGTAGTATTAGGGGCGGCACAGATACGCAGTATTTT. It specifies CASSIRGGTDTQYF.

The chain uses TRBV30 and TRBJ1-2; TRBD1 is a possible D gene (6 bases). The V end was cut by 5 bases, the J end by 7 bases, with 17 bases between. CDR1 GTSNPN and CDR2 SVGIG come from the germline V gene (reference sequence). The CDR3 loop spans 13 amino acids. CDR3 sequence reads: CAWRNREIGGYTF. CDR3 coding DNA: TGTGCCTGGCGCAACAGGGAAATCGGTGGCTACACCTTC.

V and J are TRBV10-1 and TRBJ2-6, with 7 bases lining up with TRBD1. The germline gives CDR1 WNHNN, CDR2 SYGVQD (reference sequence). The J segment lost 2 bases and the V segment lost 0 bases, leaving 10 bases of the junction unmatched. The CDR3 is 19 amino acids. The CDR3 DNA follows: TGCGCCAGCAGTGAGTCCCGACAGGGTGGAAGGGCTGGGGCCAACGTCCTGACTTTC. It codes for CASSESRQGGRAGANVLTF.

This clone was detected once. CDR3 region: CASSYNGQGSYEQYF. For the CDR3, the DNA is TGTGCCAGCAGTTATAACGGACAGGGCTCCTACGAGCAGTACTTC. The chain combines TRBV27 with TRBJ2-7; TRBD1 matches 8 bases. CDR3 size: 15 residues. Trimming took 4 bases from V and 0 from J; bases not matched to a gene: 5. The V gene's germline CDR1 is MNHEY and CDR2 SMNVEV (reference sequence).

The chain couples TRBV27 to TRBJ2-2; 9 bases are a match to TRBD2. The ends lost 2 bases at V and 4 bases at J; junction bases unmatched: 5. This CDR3 has 16 residues. The germline V gene has CDR1 MNHEY and CDR2 SMNVEV (reference sequence). The CDR3 loop reads CASSLAGGALTGELFF. The CDR3 DNA follows: TGTGCCAGCAGTTTAGCGGGAGGGGCTCTCACCGGGGAGCTGTTTTTT.